The rows below give T cell receptor beta chains drawn from one sample of a study of blood T cell repertoires in COVID-19. Clones were sequenced by immunoSEQ multiplex PCR, and TCRdb holds only the in-frame ones, with some missing. Among roughly 240,000 clones listed, roughly 83% were seen once. The sequencing input was peripheral blood. The receptors were sampled from a woman older than 75 with COVID-19, enrolled during active disease. Both conserved end residues are trimmed from each CDR3. The D gene is left open where the match is weak. A clone size is listed for some rows: how often the clone was seen (once, few, many), or a class if it is expanded.

d_gene: .; len: 13; abundance: .; j_gene: TRBJ2-2; v_gene: TRBV10-3; CDR3aa: ATPTKNRVSGELF
d_gene: .; len: 12; abundance: .; j_gene: TRBJ1-5; v_gene: TRBV2; CDR3aa: ASSETASNQPQH
d_gene: TRBD2; len: 16; abundance: .; j_gene: TRBJ2-3; v_gene: TRBV5-1; CDR3aa: ASSQGTSGTPGTDTQY
d_gene: .; len: 12; abundance: .; j_gene: TRBJ2-7; v_gene: TRBV28; CDR3aa: ASSSQGFRDEQY
d_gene: .; len: 11; abundance: .; j_gene: TRBJ1-1; v_gene: TRBV18; CDR3aa: ASSPPGLTEAF
d_gene: .; len: 13; abundance: .; j_gene: TRBJ2-3; v_gene: TRBV6-5; CDR3aa: ASSYGQQNTDTQY
d_gene: .; len: 12; abundance: .; j_gene: TRBJ1-5; v_gene: TRBV2; CDR3aa: ASSQVYSNQPQH
d_gene: TRBD2; len: 12; abundance: .; j_gene: TRBJ2-3; v_gene: TRBV25-1; CDR3aa: ASSSGGTTDTQY
d_gene: .; len: 11; abundance: .; j_gene: TRBJ1-2; v_gene: TRBV9; CDR3aa: ASSVAAGYGYT
d_gene: .; len: 12; abundance: .; j_gene: TRBJ1-5; v_gene: TRBV6-5; CDR3aa: ASLEGWGNQPQH
d_gene: .; len: 12; abundance: once; j_gene: TRBJ2-7; v_gene: TRBV6-5; CDR3aa: ASSYNSYSYEQY
d_gene: TRBD1; len: 13; abundance: .; j_gene: TRBJ1-2; v_gene: TRBV7-3; CDR3aa: ASSNGTGGTYGYT
d_gene: .; len: 15; abundance: .; j_gene: TRBJ1-5; v_gene: TRBV11-2; CDR3aa: ASSSRGTYLFGQPQH
d_gene: .; len: 14; abundance: .; j_gene: TRBJ2-1; v_gene: TRBV11-3; CDR3aa: ASSPRRTPDYNEQF
d_gene: .; len: 15; abundance: .; j_gene: TRBJ1-5; v_gene: TRBV2; CDR3aa: ASSDHRRIGANQPQH
d_gene: .; len: 12; abundance: .; j_gene: TRBJ2-6; v_gene: TRBV6-5; CDR3aa: ASSRDSGANVLT
d_gene: .; len: 9; abundance: .; j_gene: TRBJ2-3; v_gene: TRBV29-1; CDR3aa: SVPVADTQY
d_gene: TRBD1; len: 15; abundance: .; j_gene: TRBJ1-4; v_gene: TRBV28; CDR3aa: ASSFPAGGLTNEKLF